This paragraph reports one T cell receptor (beta chain). Antigen: not known. This CDR3 has 11 amino acids. Germline values: CDR1 SGHTA, CDR2 FQGNSA. With 10 bases removed from V and 1 base from J, the gap between germline ends came to 7 bases. This record belongs to a study of cytomegalovirus exposure and HLA in healthy donors. Study at large: Some 180 million T cells yielded some 120 million unique TCR beta sequences in earlier analysis. General study points: Exclusion as indistinguishable affected some V segments, including TRBV6-2 and TRBV6-3. In a later analysis, a genetic analysis reported fewer productive-TCR N-insertions in an Asian-associated ancestry cluster than the cohort average.

A multiplex PCR was run with 60 Vbeta primers and 13 Jbeta primers. TCRdb's copy holds only in-frame clones and misses some; the assay was immunoSEQ multiplex PCR. The table records some 76,000 clones, nearly 80% of them present only once. The clonotype originates from a woman aged 40 to 50 in good health and CMV-seropositive. The chain recombines TRBV7-2 with TRBJ1-1; D might be TRBD1 (5 bases). Sequencing used PBMCs. The CDR3 is CAIQENTEAFF. The CDR3 DNA is TGTGCCATACAGGAGAACACTGAAGCTTTCTTT.